This T cell receptor (beta chain) appears in the sequencing data of a study of cytomegalovirus exposure and HLA in healthy donors. Study as a whole: One earlier analysis, a look at around 170 million T cells, found some 120 million unique TCR beta sequences.

Primers: 60 Vbeta forward and 13 Jbeta reverse. Sequencing used immunoSEQ multiplex PCR; TCRdb keeps in-frame clones, though not all of them. This table has under 200,000 clones, roughly 74% appearing once. Germline V gives CDR1 SGHRS, CDR2 YFSETQ. V lost 7 bases and J lost 8; bases outside the gene matches: 14. The length of the CDR3 is 15 residues. The V and J genes are TRBV5-1 and TRBJ1-2, with TRBD1 matching 10 bases. The source is a woman aged 25-40 years in good health and CMV-seronegative. Input material: PBMCs. CDR3 amino acids: CASGPRTGQGGGYTF. CDR3 bases: TGCGCCAGCGGCCCTCGAACCGGACAGGGGGGAGGCTACACCTTC.